A few counts support the clone carrying this TCR beta chain. The entry originates in a study of blood T cell repertoires in COVID-19. The age range of participants was 18 to 89 years, with residence in about two dozen US areas. Two consecutive negative NP/OP PCR tests, clearance, or resolved symptoms defined Cohort 3 recovery. The CDR3 is 14 residues long. V shed 5 bases and J shed 0 bases, with 5 bases lying between them. Germline V CDR1 and CDR2: SGHVS, FQNEAQ. Profiling relied on immunoSEQ multiplex PCR, and the TCRdb table lists in-frame clones only, not all of them. The table lists under 300,000 clones, 75% to 95% of them singletons.

The sample taken for sequencing was PBMCs or T cells enriched from blood (not recorded which). This receptor was obtained from a woman aged 18-29 years who had recovered from COVID-19. The gene calls are TRBV7-8 and TRBJ1-6; no reliable D call. The CDR3 reads CASSDSSYNSPLHF. As DNA, the CDR3 is TGTGCCAGCAGCGATAGCTCCTATAATTCACCCCTCCACTTT.